One sample yielded the 11 T cell receptor beta chains listed below, sequenced in a study of T cell changes during pregnancy in multiple sclerosis. Measured with immunoSEQ multiplex PCR; TCRdb has only the in-frame clones, and not every one. The sample yields 40,000 to 55,000 clones, approximately 90% seen once. The starting material was CD8+ T cells from peripheral blood mononuclear cells, obtained in the second trimester of pregnancy. The receptors here all came from a female donor with multiple sclerosis, enrolled in a pregnancy study.

The rearrangement uses TRBV30 and TRBJ1-3, with 7 bases lining up with TRBD1. The germline gives CDR1 GTSNPN, CDR2 SVGIG (reference sequence). This CDR3 is 15 amino acids long. V gave up 0 bases and J gave up 0 bases; unmatched junction bases: 2. CDR3 sequence reads: CAWSVQGSSGNTIYF. In DNA form, the CDR3 reads TGTGCCTGGAGTGTACAGGGGAGCTCTGGAAACACCATATATTTT.

The chain recombines TRBV4-1 with TRBJ1-1; a possible D gene is TRBD1 (5 bases). Trimming stripped 4 bases from V and 7 bases from J, with 22 bases between. Germline values: CDR1 MGHRA, CDR2 YSYEKL. The CDR3 consists of 16 residues. The CDR3 sequence: CASSLHSGREAGEAFF. The DNA of the CDR3 is TGCGCCAGCAGCCTCCATTCTGGCAGGGAGGCTGGTGAAGCTTTCTTT.

The genes are TRBV13 and TRBJ1-4, with unresolved D. The CDR3 contains 15 residues. Germline loops: CDR1 PRHDT, CDR2 FYEKMQ (reference sequence). The V gene lost 2 bases and the J gene lost 0 bases, with 7 bases spanning the gap. The CDR3 spells CASSLRVSTNEKLFF. CDR3 nucleotide sequence: TGTGCCAGCAGCTTACGGGTCTCAACTAATGAAAAACTGTTTTTT.

J is TRBJ1-1 and V is TRBV25-1; 7 bases agree with TRBD1. CDR1 is MGHDK, CDR2 SYGVNS, per germline. V lost 5 bases and J lost 5; bases outside the gene matches: 8. This CDR3 is built from 14 residues. CDR3 DNA sequence: TGTGCCAGCAGTCCCCCCCAGGGGGTGACTGAAGCTTTCTTT. Protein: CASSPPQGVTEAFF.

V gene TRBV7-9 combines with J gene TRBJ2-1; 9 bases line up with TRBD1. Unmatched junction bases numbered 6, after V lost 5 bases and J lost 16 bases. The CDR3 contains 11 residues. Germline CDR1 is SEHNR and CDR2 is FQNEAQ (reference sequence). The DNA of the CDR3 is TGTGCCAGCAGCGCGGACAGGGGAATCTTCTTC. It translates to CASSADRGIFF.

This chain joins TRBV19 and TRBJ1-5; 7 bases align to TRBD1. The CDR3 is 12 residues long. Trimming removed 5 bases from V and 8 bases from J; junction bases left unmatched: 3. CDR1 is LNHDA and CDR2 is SQIVND in the germline V gene (reference sequence). This chain's CDR3 is CASSLGQEPQHF. DNA of the CDR3: TGTGCCAGTAGTCTTGGACAGGAGCCCCAGCATTTT. Together with reference TRBV19 and TRBJ1-5, the CDR3 gives the full variable domain: DGGITQSPKYLFRKEGQNVTLSCEQNLNHDAMYWYRQDPGQGLRLIYYSQIVNDFQKGDIAEGYSVSREKKESFPLTVTSAQKNPTAFYLCASSLGQEPQHFGDGTRLSIL.

The V call is TRBV13, the J call TRBJ2-1; TRBD1 agrees at 10 bases. Per germline, CDR1 PRHDT and CDR2 FYEKMQ (reference sequence). The CDR3 is 15 residues long. Trimming cost V 4 bases and J 7 bases; bases outside gene matches: 7. The CDR3 coding sequence is TGTGCCAGCAGCTCGAGGACAGGGGGGGGGAATGAGCAGTTCTTC. This gives the protein CASSSRTGGGNEQFF.

This clone was detected only once. The rearrangement joins TRBV4-2 to TRBJ2-1, with 9 positions matching TRBD1. Germline lookup yields CDR1 LGHNA and CDR2 YNFKEQ. Unmatched junction bases numbered 8, after V lost 1 base and J lost 4 bases. The CDR3 has 17 residues. Here the CDR3 reads CASSQVATGGAYNEQFF. CDR3 DNA: TGTGCCAGCAGCCAAGTCGCAACAGGGGGCGCGTACAATGAGCAGTTCTTC.

The chain links TRBV9 to TRBJ2-3; D might be TRBD1 (5 bases). The V end was cut by 6 bases, the J end by 0 bases, with 14 bases between. Per the germline V gene, CDR1 is SGDLS and CDR2 is YYNGEE. The CDR3 is made up of 15 amino acids. Written as DNA, the CDR3 is TGTGCCAGCACCCCGACAGCCTCTAGCACAGATACGCAGTATTTT. This encodes CASTPTASSTDTQYF.

The V and J genes are TRBV4-3 and TRBJ2-1, with TRBD2 matching over 14 bases. Looked up from germline, CDR1 is LGHNA and CDR2 is YSLEER. V shed 0 bases, J shed 7 bases, and the junction held 8 bases outside the gene matches. CDR3 size: 18 residues. CDR3 sequence reads: CASSQDASRTSGGNEQFF. CDR3 in DNA: TGCGCCAGCAGCCAAGATGCGAGTCGGACTAGCGGGGGGAATGAGCAGTTCTTC.

The rearrangement links TRBV7-8 to TRBJ2-2; D is unclear. The CDR3 has 14 residues. Trimming took off 0 bases at V and 7 bases at J, with 9 bases between the two ends. From germline, CDR1 is SGHVS and CDR2 FQNEAQ. Written as DNA, the CDR3 is TGTGCCAGCAGCTTAGCCCCTCCAGGCGGGGAGCTGTTTTTT. It codes for CASSLAPPGGELFF.